The present T cell receptor beta chain was sequenced within a study of technical replicates of blood from a handful of donors. Germline V lookup: CDR1 ENHRY, CDR2 SYGVKD. The CDR3 runs 16 residues. J was trimmed by 7 bases and V by 4 bases; bases with no gene match: 12. Here immunoSEQ multiplex PCR was the method, and the copy in TCRdb shows in-frame clones only, minus some. Of tens of thousands of clones listed, around 92% are singletons. Specimen: T cells isolated from PBMCs. The TCR was taken from a human donor in good health. The V call is TRBV10-3, the J call TRBJ2-1, with TRBD2 matching over 8 bases. The CDR3 nucleotides read TGTGCCATCAGTGTAGAAGCGGGAGTCGGCCTAAATGAGCAGTTCTTC. The encoded protein is CAISVEAGVGLNEQFF.